This T cell receptor beta chain was profiled in a study of neurological immune-mediated disorders. TCRdb independently ran MiXCR on the 5' RACE reads; one entry per CDR3 protein. The sample records about 120,000 distinct CDR3 sequences, approximately 3.2% being singletons. Unsorted libraries were generated from 2 million PBMCs. These cells had been stored in RNAlater at -80 C. Study observations and caveats: The repertoires of 18 of 34 multiple sclerosis patients were placed by phylogenetic grouping in a single related-CDR3 cluster, which may be a signature.

The ends were cut back, 5 bases at V and 4 bases at J, with 14 bases in the middle. Per germline, CDR1 DFQATT and CDR2 SNEGSKA (reference sequence). There are 13 residues in the CDR3. Concerning this clonotype itself: Its antigen is not identified. Since a much larger clone is just one base distant, this may be a read error.

This sequence originates from a woman in her thirties with multiple sclerosis. The sequencing sample was made of PBMCs. This chain joins TRBV20-1 and TRBJ1-2; D gene unclear. This chain's CDR3 is CSAPITGLYGYTF. The DNA for the CDR3 is TGCAGTGCTCCCATTACGGGTCTCTATGGCTACACCTTC.